The rows below give T cell receptor beta chains drawn from one sample of a study of blood T cell repertoires in COVID-19. Method: immunoSEQ multiplex PCR; TCRdb's copy keeps in-frame clones and lacks some. This table holds around 220,000 clones, 88% found once. Specimen: peripheral blood. These receptors came from a man in his late teens or twenties with active or convalescent COVID-19. CDR3s include the opening cysteine and the closing phenylalanine or tryptophan. The order of the fields is J gene, V gene, D gene, clone size, CDR3 protein, CDR3 DNA. A D gene is named only where the DNA matches it firmly. Rows may omit the clone size; those that give it use once, few, many or a size class.

j_call: TRBJ2-3; v_call: TRBV24-1; d_call: TRBD2; clone_size: -; cdr3_aa: CATSDPGLAGGTDTQYF; cdr3_nt: TGTGCCACCAGTGACCCGGGACTAGCGGGAGGGACAGATACGCAGTATTTT
j_call: TRBJ1-4; v_call: TRBV4-1; d_call: -; clone_size: -; cdr3_aa: CASSPALTELTEKLFF; cdr3_nt: TGCGCCAGCAGCCCCGCTTTGACAGAACTAACGGAGAAACTGTTTTTT
j_call: TRBJ1-5; v_call: TRBV30; d_call: TRBD1; clone_size: once; cdr3_aa: CAWSPLGQGNQPQHF; cdr3_nt: TGTGCCTGGAGTCCTTTAGGACAGGGCAATCAGCCCCAGCATTTT
j_call: TRBJ2-6; v_call: TRBV28; d_call: TRBD2; clone_size: -; cdr3_aa: CASSSPAGAGANVLTF; cdr3_nt: TGTGCCAGCAGTTCCCCGGCGGGAGCCGGGGCCAACGTCCTGACTTTC
j_call: TRBJ1-1; v_call: TRBV6-5; d_call: -; clone_size: few; cdr3_aa: CASSYGGHTEAFF; cdr3_nt: TGTGCCAGCAGTTACGGGGGCCACACTGAAGCTTTCTTT
j_call: TRBJ2-2; v_call: TRBV18; d_call: -; clone_size: -; cdr3_aa: CASSPGRENTGELFF; cdr3_nt: TGTGCCAGCTCACCAGGTAGAGAGAACACCGGGGAGCTGTTTTTT
j_call: TRBJ1-1; v_call: TRBV28; d_call: -; clone_size: -; cdr3_aa: CASNGEKKAFF; cdr3_nt: TGTGCCAGCAACGGGGAAAAGAAAGCTTTCTTT
j_call: TRBJ2-7; v_call: TRBV27; d_call: -; clone_size: -; cdr3_aa: CASSLAGPSYEQYF; cdr3_nt: TGTGCCAGCAGTTTGGCAGGCCCGTCCTACGAGCAGTACTTC
j_call: TRBJ2-1; v_call: TRBV4-2; d_call: TRBD2; clone_size: -; cdr3_aa: CASSQGLAGVDEQFF; cdr3_nt: TGTGCCAGCAGCCAAGGACTAGCGGGAGTGGATGAGCAGTTCTTC
j_call: TRBJ1-1; v_call: TRBV19; d_call: -; clone_size: -; cdr3_aa: CASSITRAEAFF; cdr3_nt: TGTGCCAGTAGTATTACCCGCGCTGAAGCTTTCTTT
j_call: TRBJ2-7; v_call: TRBV10-2; d_call: -; clone_size: -; cdr3_aa: CASSDGLEPHEQYF; cdr3_nt: TGCGCCAGCAGCGATGGACTTGAACCCCACGAGCAGTACTTC
j_call: TRBJ2-5; v_call: TRBV3-1/TRBV3-2; d_call: TRBD2; clone_size: once; cdr3_aa: CASSQGASGRETQYF; cdr3_nt: TGTGCCAGCAGCCAAGGGGCTAGCGGGAGAGAGACCCAGTACTTC
j_call: TRBJ2-3; v_call: TRBV11-3; d_call: TRBD2; clone_size: -; cdr3_aa: CASSLGGTGLRDTQYF; cdr3_nt: TGTGCCAGCAGCTTGGGGGGGACGGGACTTCGAGATACGCAGTATTTT
j_call: TRBJ2-5; v_call: TRBV7-9; d_call: -; clone_size: once; cdr3_aa: CASSLAASRETQYF; cdr3_nt: TGTGCCAGCAGCTTAGCAGCTAGCAGAGAGACCCAGTACTTC
j_call: TRBJ1-3; v_call: TRBV9; d_call: TRBD1; clone_size: -; cdr3_aa: CASSEGILGTGYSGNTIYF; cdr3_nt: TGTGCCAGCAGCGAAGGGATCCTCGGGACAGGGTACTCTGGAAACACCATATATTTT
j_call: TRBJ2-1; v_call: TRBV19; d_call: TRBD2; clone_size: -; cdr3_aa: CASTQGTGLIHEQFF; cdr3_nt: TGTGCCAGTACCCAGGGCACGGGACTAATCCATGAGCAGTTCTTC
j_call: TRBJ2-7; v_call: TRBV27; d_call: TRBD1; clone_size: once; cdr3_aa: CASSHGQGSVEQYF; cdr3_nt: TGTGCCAGCAGTCATGGACAGGGTTCGGTCGAGCAGTACTTC
j_call: TRBJ1-2; v_call: TRBV7-2; d_call: TRBD1; clone_size: -; cdr3_aa: CASSLEPGGSGYTF; cdr3_nt: TGTGCCAGCAGCTTAGAACCAGGGGGATCTGGCTACACCTTC
j_call: TRBJ1-1; v_call: TRBV30; d_call: -; clone_size: -; cdr3_aa: CAWSVLQELNTEAFF; cdr3_nt: TGTGCCTGGAGTGTACTACAGGAGCTGAACACTGAAGCTTTCTTT
j_call: TRBJ2-1; v_call: TRBV7-9; d_call: TRBD2; clone_size: -; cdr3_aa: CASSPKTSGSYNEQFF; cdr3_nt: TGTGCCAGCAGCCCTAAGACTAGCGGGAGTTACAATGAGCAGTTCTTC
j_call: TRBJ2-3; v_call: TRBV18; d_call: -; clone_size: -; cdr3_aa: CASSTLPADTQYF; cdr3_nt: TGTGCCAGCTCAACTTTGCCAGCGGATACGCAGTATTTT
j_call: TRBJ1-2; v_call: TRBV3-1/TRBV3-2; d_call: -; clone_size: -; cdr3_aa: CASSQVGEAGYTF; cdr3_nt: TGTGCCAGCAGCCAAGTTGGGGAGGCCGGCTACACCTTC
j_call: TRBJ2-5; v_call: TRBV2; d_call: -; clone_size: -; cdr3_aa: CASSGDRGQETQYF; cdr3_nt: TGTGCCAGCAGTGGTGATAGAGGGCAAGAGACCCAGTACTTC
j_call: TRBJ2-5; v_call: TRBV28; d_call: -; clone_size: -; cdr3_aa: CASSPGEVKQETQYF; cdr3_nt: TGTGCCAGCAGCCCCGGGGAAGTCAAACAAGAGACCCAGTACTTC
j_call: TRBJ1-3; v_call: TRBV11-3; d_call: -; clone_size: -; cdr3_aa: CASSSSGGNTIYF; cdr3_nt: TGTGCCAGCAGCTCCTCAGGGGGAAACACCATATATTTT
j_call: TRBJ1-3; v_call: TRBV5-1; d_call: -; clone_size: -; cdr3_aa: CASSLGQEGTGNTIYF; cdr3_nt: TGCGCCAGCAGCTTGGGACAGGAAGGGACTGGAAACACCATATATTTT
j_call: TRBJ1-3; v_call: TRBV4-2; d_call: -; clone_size: -; cdr3_aa: CASSPTVSSGNTIYF; cdr3_nt: TGTGCCAGCAGCCCCACAGTCTCCTCTGGAAACACCATATATTTT
j_call: TRBJ2-3; v_call: TRBV15; d_call: TRBD2; clone_size: -; cdr3_aa: CATSSRLTSGTADTQYF; cdr3_nt: TGTGCCACCAGCAGCCGCCTGACTAGCGGGACCGCAGATACGCAGTATTTT
j_call: TRBJ1-2; v_call: TRBV2; d_call: TRBD1; clone_size: -; cdr3_aa: CASSEFQGANYGYTF; cdr3_nt: TGTGCCAGCAGTGAATTCCAGGGGGCGAACTATGGCTACACCTTC
j_call: TRBJ1-3; v_call: TRBV30; d_call: -; clone_size: -; cdr3_aa: CAWSQGTTSGNTIYF; cdr3_nt: TGTGCCTGGAGTCAGGGAACGACCTCTGGAAACACCATATATTTT
j_call: TRBJ2-3; v_call: TRBV6-4; d_call: TRBD2; clone_size: medium-sized; cdr3_aa: CASSDGTSFTDTQYF; cdr3_nt: TGTGCCAGCAGTGACGGGACTAGCTTTACAGATACGCAGTATTTT
j_call: TRBJ2-2; v_call: TRBV28; d_call: -; clone_size: -; cdr3_aa: CASTWGIAGELFF; cdr3_nt: TGTGCCAGCACCTGGGGCATAGCCGGGGAGCTGTTTTTT
j_call: TRBJ2-7; v_call: TRBV11-2; d_call: TRBD1; clone_size: -; cdr3_aa: CASSLDKGTGVFYEQYF; cdr3_nt: TGTGCCAGCAGCTTAGATAAAGGGACAGGGGTGTTCTACGAGCAGTACTTC
j_call: TRBJ2-5; v_call: TRBV18; d_call: -; clone_size: -; cdr3_aa: CASSPSETQYF; cdr3_nt: TGTGCCAGCTCACCTTCGGAGACCCAGTACTTC
j_call: TRBJ2-2; v_call: TRBV27; d_call: TRBD1; clone_size: -; cdr3_aa: CASGDRVAPGELFF; cdr3_nt: TGTGCCAGTGGGGACAGGGTGGCCCCCGGGGAGCTGTTTTTT
j_call: TRBJ1-3; v_call: TRBV10-3; d_call: -; clone_size: -; cdr3_aa: CAISERDPGNTIYF; cdr3_nt: TGTGCCATCAGTGAGCGGGATCCGGGAAACACCATATATTTT
j_call: TRBJ1-3; v_call: TRBV11-2; d_call: -; clone_size: -; cdr3_aa: CASSLMFFAGNTIYF; cdr3_nt: TGTGCCAGCAGCTTAATGTTCTTCGCTGGAAACACCATATATTTT
j_call: TRBJ1-2; v_call: TRBV7-2; d_call: TRBD1; clone_size: -; cdr3_aa: CASSLARGQHYGYTF; cdr3_nt: TGTGCCAGCAGCTTAGCCAGGGGGCAACACTATGGCTACACCTTC
j_call: TRBJ1-5; v_call: TRBV24-1; d_call: TRBD1; clone_size: -; cdr3_aa: CATSDPGQGNQPQHF; cdr3_nt: TGTGCCACCAGTGACCCCGGACAGGGCAATCAGCCCCAGCATTTT
j_call: TRBJ1-5; v_call: TRBV28; d_call: -; clone_size: -; cdr3_aa: CASSMGGMRQPQHF; cdr3_nt: TGTGCCAGCAGTATGGGGGGGATGCGTCAGCCCCAGCATTTT
j_call: TRBJ1-3; v_call: TRBV4-2; d_call: TRBD1; clone_size: -; cdr3_aa: CASSQAGGTGSKGNTIYF; cdr3_nt: TGTGCCAGCAGCCAAGCCGGAGGGACAGGGTCAAAGGGAAACACCATATATTTT
j_call: TRBJ1-2; v_call: TRBV4-2; d_call: TRBD1; clone_size: once; cdr3_aa: CASSQALGPGTVHF; cdr3_nt: TGTGCCAGCAGCCAGGCTCTGGGTCCCGGGACAGTACACTTC